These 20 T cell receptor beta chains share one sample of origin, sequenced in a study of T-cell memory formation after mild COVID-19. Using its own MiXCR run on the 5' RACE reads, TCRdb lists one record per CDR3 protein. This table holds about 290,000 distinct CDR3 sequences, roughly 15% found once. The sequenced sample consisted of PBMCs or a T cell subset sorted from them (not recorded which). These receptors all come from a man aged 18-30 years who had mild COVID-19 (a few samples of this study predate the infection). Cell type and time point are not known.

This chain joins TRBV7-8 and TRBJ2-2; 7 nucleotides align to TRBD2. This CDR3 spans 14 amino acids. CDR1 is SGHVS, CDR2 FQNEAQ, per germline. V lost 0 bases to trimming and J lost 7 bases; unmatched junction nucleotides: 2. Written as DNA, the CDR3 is TGTGCCAGCAGCTTAGCGGGGGGGGTCGGGGAGCTGTTTTTT. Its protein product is CASSLAGGVGELFF. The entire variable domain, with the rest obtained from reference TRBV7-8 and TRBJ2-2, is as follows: GAGVSQSPRYKVAKRGQDVALRCDPISGHVSLFWYQQALGQGPEFLTYFQNEAQLDKSGLPSDRFFAERPEGSVSTLKIQRTQQEDSAVYLCASSLAGGVGELFFGEGSRLTVL.

Here the CDR3 DNA reads TGTGCCAGCAGCCTACACGGGTACCTAGAGGAACCCCTCCACTTT. It codes for CASSLHGYLEEPLHF. The V call is TRBV12-3 or TRBV12-4, the J call TRBJ1-6; no firm D call. This CDR3 is 15 amino acids long. Deletions cut 6 bases from V and 12 bases from J, with 21 bases between.

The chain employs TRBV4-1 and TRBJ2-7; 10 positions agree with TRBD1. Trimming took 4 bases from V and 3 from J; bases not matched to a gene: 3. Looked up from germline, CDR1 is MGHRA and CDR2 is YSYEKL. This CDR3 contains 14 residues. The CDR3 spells CASSPRTGGYEQYV. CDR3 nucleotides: TGCGCCAGCAGCCCGCGGACAGGGGGCTACGAGCAGTACGTC.

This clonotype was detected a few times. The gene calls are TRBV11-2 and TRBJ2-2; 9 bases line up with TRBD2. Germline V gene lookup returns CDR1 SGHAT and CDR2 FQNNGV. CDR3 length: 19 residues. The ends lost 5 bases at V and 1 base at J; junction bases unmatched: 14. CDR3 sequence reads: CASSPWGRGGILNTGELFF. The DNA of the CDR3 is TGTGCCAGCAGCCCCTGGGGGCGGGGGGGAATACTGAACACCGGGGAGCTGTTTTTT.

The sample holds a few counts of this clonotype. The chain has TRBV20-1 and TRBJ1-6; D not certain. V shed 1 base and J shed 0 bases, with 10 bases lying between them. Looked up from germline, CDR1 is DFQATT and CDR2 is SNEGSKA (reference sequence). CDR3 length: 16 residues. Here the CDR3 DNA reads TGCAGTGCTAGAGTGACCGGGAGCTCCTATAATTCACCCCTCCACTTT. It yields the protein CSARVTGSSYNSPLHF.

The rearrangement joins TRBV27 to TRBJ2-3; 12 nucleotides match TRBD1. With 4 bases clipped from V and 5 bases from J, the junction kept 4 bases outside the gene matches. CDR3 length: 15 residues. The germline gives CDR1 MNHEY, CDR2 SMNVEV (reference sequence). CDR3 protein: CASSWGTGGRDTQYF. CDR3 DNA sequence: TGTGCCAGCAGTTGGGGGACAGGGGGCAGAGATACGCAGTATTTT.

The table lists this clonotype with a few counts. The CDR3 region has the DNA TGCAGCGTTGAAGATCGGCAGGTCCGGTACGTC. The encoded protein is CSVEDRQVRYV. The rearrangement joins TRBV29-1 to TRBJ2-7; no definite D call. Trimming took 0 bases from V and 12 from J, leaving 12 bases between them. The CDR3 loop spans 11 amino acids. The germline V gene has CDR1 SQVTM and CDR2 ANQGSEA.

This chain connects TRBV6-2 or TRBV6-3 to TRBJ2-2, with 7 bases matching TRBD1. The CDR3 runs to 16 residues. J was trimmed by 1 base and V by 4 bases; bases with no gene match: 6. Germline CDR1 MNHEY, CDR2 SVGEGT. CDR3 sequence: CASSLRQGRNTGELFF. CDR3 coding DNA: TGTGCCAGCAGTTTGCGACAGGGCCGGAACACCGGGGAGCTGTTTTTT.

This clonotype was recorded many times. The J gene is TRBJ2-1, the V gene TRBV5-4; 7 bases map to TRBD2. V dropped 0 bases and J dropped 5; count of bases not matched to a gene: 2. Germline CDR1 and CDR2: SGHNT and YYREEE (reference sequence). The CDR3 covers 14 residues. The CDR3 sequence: CASSLGRGDNEQFF. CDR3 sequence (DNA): TGTGCCAGCAGCTTGGGACGGGGGGACAATGAGCAGTTCTTC.

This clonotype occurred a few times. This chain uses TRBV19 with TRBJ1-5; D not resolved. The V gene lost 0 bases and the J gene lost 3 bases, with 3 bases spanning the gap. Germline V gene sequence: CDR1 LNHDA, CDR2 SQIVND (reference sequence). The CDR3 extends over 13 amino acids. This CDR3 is CASSIEINQPQHF. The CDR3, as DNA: TGTGCCAGTAGTATAGAGATCAATCAGCCCCAGCATTTT.

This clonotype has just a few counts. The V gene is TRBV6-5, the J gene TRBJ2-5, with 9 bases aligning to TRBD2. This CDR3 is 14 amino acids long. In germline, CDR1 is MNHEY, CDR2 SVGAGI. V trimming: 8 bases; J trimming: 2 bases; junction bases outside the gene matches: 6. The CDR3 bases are TGTGCCAGCTCCGGACTAGCGCTACAAGAGACCCAGTACTTC. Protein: CASSGLALQETQYF.

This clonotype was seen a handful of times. CDR3 region: CASSYSLGGGGDTQYF. In DNA, the CDR3 is TGTGCCAGCAGTTACTCGCTTGGGGGGGGCGGAGATACGCAGTATTTT. This chain links TRBV6-5 with TRBJ2-3; D possibly corresponds to TRBD2 (7 bases). The germline V gene has CDR1 MNHEY and CDR2 SVGAGI. V was clipped by 0 bases and J by 5 bases, with 15 bases between them. This CDR3 comprises 16 residues.

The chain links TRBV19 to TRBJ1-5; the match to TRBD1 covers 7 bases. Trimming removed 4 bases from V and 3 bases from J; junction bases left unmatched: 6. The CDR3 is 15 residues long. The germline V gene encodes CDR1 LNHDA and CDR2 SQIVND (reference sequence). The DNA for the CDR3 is TGTGCCAGTAGTACATGGGACAGTCTCAATCAGCCCCAGCATTTT. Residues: CASSTWDSLNQPQHF.

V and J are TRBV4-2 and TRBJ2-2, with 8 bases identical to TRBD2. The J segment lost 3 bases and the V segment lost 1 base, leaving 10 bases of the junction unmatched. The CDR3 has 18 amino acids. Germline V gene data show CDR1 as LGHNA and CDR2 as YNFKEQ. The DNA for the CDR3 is TGTGCCAGCAGCCAAGGCCACGGGGGGGCCGAGGACACCGGGGAGCTGTTTTTT. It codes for CASSQGHGGAEDTGELFF.

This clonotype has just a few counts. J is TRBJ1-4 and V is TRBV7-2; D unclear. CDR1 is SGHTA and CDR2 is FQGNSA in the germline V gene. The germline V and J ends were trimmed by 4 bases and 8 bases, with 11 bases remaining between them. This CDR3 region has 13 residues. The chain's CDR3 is CASSWATGEKLFF. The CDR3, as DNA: TGTGCCAGCAGCTGGGCCACCGGAGAAAAACTGTTTTTT.

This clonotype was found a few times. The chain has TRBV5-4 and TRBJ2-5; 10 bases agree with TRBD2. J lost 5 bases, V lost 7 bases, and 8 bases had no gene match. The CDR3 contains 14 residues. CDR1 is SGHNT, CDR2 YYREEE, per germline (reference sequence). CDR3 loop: CASERGGKGETQYF. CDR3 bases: TGTGCCAGCGAGCGGGGGGGCAAGGGTGAGACCCAGTACTTC.

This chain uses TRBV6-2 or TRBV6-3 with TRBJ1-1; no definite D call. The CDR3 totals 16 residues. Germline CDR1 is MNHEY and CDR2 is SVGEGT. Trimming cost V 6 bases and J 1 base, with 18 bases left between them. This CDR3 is CASRGVARLGNTEAFF. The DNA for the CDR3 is TGTGCCAGCAGGGGCGTAGCCAGGCTGGGGAACACTGAAGCTTTCTTT.

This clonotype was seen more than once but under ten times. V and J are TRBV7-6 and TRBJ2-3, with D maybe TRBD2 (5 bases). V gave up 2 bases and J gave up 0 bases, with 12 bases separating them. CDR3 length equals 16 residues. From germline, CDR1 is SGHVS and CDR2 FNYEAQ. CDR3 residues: CASSLPTLASTDTQYF. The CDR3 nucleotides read TGTGCCAGCAGCTTACCTACCTTAGCGAGCACAGATACGCAGTATTTT.

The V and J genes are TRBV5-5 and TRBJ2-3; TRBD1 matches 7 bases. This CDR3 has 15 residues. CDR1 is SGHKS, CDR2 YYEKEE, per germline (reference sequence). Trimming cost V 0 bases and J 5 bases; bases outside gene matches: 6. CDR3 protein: CASSLVGQTGDTQYF. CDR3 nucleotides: TGTGCCAGCAGCTTGGTGGGACAGACGGGAGATACGCAGTATTTT.

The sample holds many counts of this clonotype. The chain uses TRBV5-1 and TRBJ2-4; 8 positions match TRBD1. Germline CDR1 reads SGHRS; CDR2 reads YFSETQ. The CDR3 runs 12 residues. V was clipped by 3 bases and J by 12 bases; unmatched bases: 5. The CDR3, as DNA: TGCGCCAGCAGCTACGACAGGGGCGATCAGTACTTC. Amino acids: CASSYDRGDQYF.